Following are 30 T cell receptor beta chains from one sample sequenced in a study of cytomegalovirus exposure and HLA in healthy donors. Here immunoSEQ multiplex PCR was the method, and the copy in TCRdb shows in-frame clones only, minus some. In the table there are some 170,000 clones, roughly 91% of which are singletons. Sequenced: PBMCs. The receptors originated from a woman under 30 in good health and CMV-seropositive.

This clone came up once. The chain links TRBV27 to TRBJ2-2; 7 nucleotides align to TRBD2. CDR1 is MNHEY, CDR2 SMNVEV, per germline (reference sequence). This CDR3 has 17 residues. The V and J ends lost 1 base and 3 bases, in that order; junction bases with no gene match: 8. The CDR3 nucleotides read TGTGCCAGCAGTTTATGGGTGGCGGGAGCGCACACCGGGGAGCTGTTTTTT. Translation gives CASSLWVAGAHTGELFF.

The V and J genes are TRBV19 and TRBJ1-1, with 7 bases identical to TRBD1. V shed 1 base and J 11 bases; nucleotides not matched to a gene: 7. This CDR3 has 13 residues. Germline V gene lookup returns CDR1 LNHDA and CDR2 SQIVND (reference sequence). Here the CDR3 DNA reads TGTGCCAGTAGTATAGTTTATGGCAGGGGGGCTTTCTTT. The encoded protein is CASSIVYGRGAFF.

The V call is TRBV10-3, the J call TRBJ2-7; 8 bases match TRBD2. Unmatched junction bases numbered 15, after V lost 4 bases and J lost 7 bases. There are 16 residues in the CDR3. CDR1 ENHRY and CDR2 SYGVKD come from the germline V gene. CDR3 in amino acids: CAISASPGLVGNEQYF. The CDR3 DNA reads TGTGCCATCAGTGCCTCCCCGGGACTAGTCGGCAATGAGCAGTACTTC.

J is TRBJ2-7 and V is TRBV27; D may be TRBD2 (6 bases). Trimming removed 5 bases at V and 7 bases at J, with 15 bases between. CDR1 is MNHEY, CDR2 SMNVEV, per germline (reference sequence). The CDR3 covers 13 residues. CDR3 bases: TGTGCCAGCAGTGCCCCCGGGGGTCTGGAGCAGTACTTC. This gives the protein CASSAPGGLEQYF.

CDR3 loop: CASTPGAGLNEQFF. The DNA for the CDR3 is TGTGCCAGCACGCCGGGAGCGGGTCTGAATGAGCAGTTCTTC. This chain links TRBV9 with TRBJ2-1, with D possibly TRBD2 on 6 matching bases. V lost 6 bases, J lost 7 bases, and 17 bases lay in between. The CDR3 has 14 amino acids. In germline, CDR1 is SGDLS, CDR2 YYNGEE. The full variable domain, with the rest looked up from reference TRBV9 and TRBJ2-1, is DSGVTQTPKHLITATGQRVTLRCSPRSGDLSVYWYQQSLDQGLQFLIQYYNGEERAKGNILERFSAQQFPDLHSELNLSSLELGDSALYFCASTPGAGLNEQFFGPGTRLTVL.

The chain employs TRBV18 and TRBJ2-6; TRBD2 might be the D (6 bases). The CDR3 has 15 residues. V was clipped by 3 bases and J by 3 bases, with 9 bases between them. Germline-derived CDR1 and CDR2 are KGHSH and LQKENI. CDR3 residues: CASSPGGDGANVLTF. The CDR3 DNA sequence: TGTGCCAGCTCACCCGGAGGGGATGGGGCCAACGTCCTGACTTTC.

CDR3 coding DNA: TGTGCCAGCAGCCCTAGTGGGTCCCTGGAGACCCAGTACTTC. This encodes CASSPSGSLETQYF. The rearrangement joins TRBV13 to TRBJ2-5; D ambiguous. V was trimmed by 5 bases and J by 5 bases, leaving 15 bases between them. The CDR3 runs 14 residues. Germline V gives CDR1 PRHDT, CDR2 FYEKMQ (reference sequence).

This clone occurred a few times. V usage is TRBV4-2 and J usage is TRBJ2-2; no firm D call. From germline, CDR1 is LGHNA and CDR2 YNFKEQ. The CDR3 loop spans 14 amino acids. V lost 0 bases to trimming and J lost 10 bases, with 12 bases between them. The CDR3 protein is CASSQDLERKELFF. CDR3 nucleotides: TGTGCCAGCAGCCAAGACCTAGAAAGGAAGGAGCTGTTTTTT.

The rearrangement uses TRBV6-4 and TRBJ1-1; the D is unclear. Germline lookup yields CDR1 MRHNA and CDR2 SNTAGT. Trimming took off 2 bases at V and 1 base at J, with 8 bases between the two ends. CDR3 length: 14 amino acids. The CDR3 nucleotides are TGTGCCAGCAGTGACCGGGCGGGGAACACTGAAGCTTTCTTT. Protein product: CASSDRAGNTEAFF.

This chain links TRBV6-5 with TRBJ2-7; TRBD2 matches 8 bases. The germline CDR1 and CDR2 sequences are MNHEY and SVGAGI. The V gene end was trimmed by 0 bases and the J gene end by 3 bases; junction bases not matched to a gene: 4. The CDR3 has 15 residues. The CDR3 DNA follows: TGTGCCAGCAGTTACTCGAGGCTAGCGGGCTACGAGCAGTACTTC. Protein sequence: CASSYSRLAGYEQYF.

The genes are TRBV6-5 and TRBJ2-1; 8 bases agree with TRBD2. The CDR3 length is 14 residues. V lost 8 bases and J lost 8; bases outside the gene matches: 11. Germline V gene sequence: CDR1 MNHEY, CDR2 SVGAGI. For the CDR3, the DNA is TGTGCCAGCTTTGGGAGCGGGAGAGCCCATGAGCAGTTCTTC. As protein: CASFGSGRAHEQFF.

This clone was seen only once. The J gene is TRBJ2-1, the V gene TRBV5-1; unclear D gene. V was cut by 0 bases and J by 7 bases, with 11 bases left in between. The germline V gene has CDR1 SGHRS and CDR2 YFSETQ. The CDR3 extends over 14 amino acids. As DNA, the CDR3 is TGCGCCAGCAGCTTGGACTACGTTGGTAATGAGCAGTTCTTC. Residues: CASSLDYVGNEQFF.

The CDR3 DNA is TGTGCCAGCAGCTTAGAGAACACCTTTAATGAAAAACTGTTTTTT. This encodes CASSLENTFNEKLFF. The chain has TRBV7-9 and TRBJ1-4; D gene uncertain. V gave up 1 base and J gave up 4 bases, with 10 bases separating them. The germline V gene has CDR1 SEHNR and CDR2 FQNEAQ (reference sequence). The CDR3 has 15 amino acids.

The chain links TRBV7-9 to TRBJ2-1; 12 bases align to TRBD2. V shed 5 bases, J shed 7 bases, and the junction held 6 bases outside the gene matches. Germline CDR1 SEHNR, CDR2 FQNEAQ (reference sequence). CDR3 length equals 15 residues. CDR3 DNA sequence: TGTGCCAGCAGCATCCTAGCGGGAGGGGGGAATGAGCAGTTCTTC. Amino acids: CASSILAGGGNEQFF.

This sequence joins TRBV7-2 and TRBJ2-1, with 11 nucleotides matching TRBD2. CDR3 length: 14 residues. Looked up from germline, CDR1 is SGHTA and CDR2 is FQGNSA. After removal of 3 bases from V and 7 bases from J, the junction contained 2 bases not matched to a gene. CDR3: CASSFASGRNEQFF. CDR3 nucleotide sequence: TGTGCCAGCAGCTTCGCTAGCGGGAGGAATGAGCAGTTCTTC.

This chain joins TRBV30 and TRBJ2-5; a weak D match, TRBD1 (6 bases). There are 17 residues in the CDR3. V lost 3 bases and J 7 bases, leaving 27 bases between the germline ends. From germline, CDR1 is GTSNPN and CDR2 SVGIG (reference sequence). This CDR3 is CAWRRPPSRQVRGTQYF. CDR3 sequence (DNA): TGTGCCTGGAGACGTCCGCCCTCGAGACAGGTCCGGGGGACCCAGTACTTC.

The genes are TRBV7-3 and TRBJ2-1, with TRBD2 matching 9 bases. The trim removed 1 base at V and 4 bases at J, leaving 5 bases unmatched. The germline CDR1 and CDR2 sequences are SGHTA and FQGTGA. This CDR3 is built from 16 residues. The CDR3 protein is CASSLMGAGGYNEQFF. CDR3 nucleotide sequence: TGTGCCAGCAGCTTAATGGGGGCGGGAGGGTACAATGAGCAGTTCTTC.

CDR3 sequence (DNA): TGTGCCATCAGCCCGACTAGCATGGGGGCAGATACGCAGTATTTT. This gives the protein CAISPTSMGADTQYF. The chain recombines TRBV10-3 with TRBJ2-3, with 7 positions matching TRBD2. The CDR3 has 15 amino acids. Germline-derived CDR1 and CDR2 are ENHRY and SYGVKD. V lost 6 bases, J lost 4 bases, and 10 bases stayed unmatched.

This chain links TRBV5-5 with TRBJ2-7; 12 bases are a match to TRBD2. This CDR3 has 18 residues. Per the germline V gene, CDR1 is SGHKS and CDR2 is YYEKEE (reference sequence). The V and J ends lost 5 bases and 4 bases, in that order; junction bases with no gene match: 16. CDR3 DNA sequence: TGTGCCAGCAGTTATGGACTAGCGGGACTTCCCCAAAGGTACGAGCAGTACTTC. Amino acid sequence: CASSYGLAGLPQRYEQYF.

The chain uses TRBV4-1 and TRBJ1-5; D gene uncertain. The CDR3 contains 15 residues. Trimming left V 1 base short and J 0 bases short, with 7 bases between. Germline V gene sequence: CDR1 MGHRA, CDR2 YSYEKL. For the CDR3, the DNA is TGCGCCAGCAGCCAAGCCAGGAATAGCAATCAGCCCCAGCATTTT. This encodes CASSQARNSNQPQHF.

This clone was counted a single time. This sequence joins TRBV5-6 and TRBJ1-2, with D tentatively TRBD1 (5 bases). In germline, CDR1 is SGHDT, CDR2 YYEEEE. The CDR3 contains 14 residues. Trimming removed 2 bases at V and 1 base at J, with 9 bases between. Here the CDR3 reads CASSLLQGNYGYTF. The CDR3 DNA reads as TGTGCCAGCAGCTTACTTCAGGGTAACTATGGCTACACCTTC.

V and J are TRBV7-3 and TRBJ2-5; D might be TRBD1 (5 bases). The CDR3 has 14 amino acids. The V and J ends lost 4 bases and 4 bases respectively, with 13 bases between them. The germline CDR1 and CDR2 sequences are SGHTA and FQGTGA. CDR3 in amino acids: CASSSSTALETQYF. In DNA form, the CDR3 reads TGTGCCAGCAGCTCCTCGACAGCCCTAGAGACCCAGTACTTC.

This clone occurred once. The chain links TRBV7-3 to TRBJ2-7, with 8 bases aligning to TRBD2. The junction had 15 bases not matched to a gene; V was cut back by 0 bases and J by 5 bases. The CDR3 extends over 18 amino acids. Germline loops: CDR1 SGHTA, CDR2 FQGTGA. The CDR3 loop reads CASSLTGGLGSGDDEQYF. CDR3 DNA: TGTGCCAGCAGCTTAACTGGGGGACTAGGTAGCGGGGATGACGAGCAGTACTTC.

This sequence joins TRBV11-3 and TRBJ2-5, with D unclear. Germline V gene data show CDR1 as SGHNT and CDR2 as YENEEA. V lost 8 bases and J lost 2, with 12 bases in between. CDR3 length equals 13 residues. CDR3 sequence: CASRVYLQETQYF. In DNA form, the CDR3 reads TGTGCCAGCCGAGTTTACTTACAAGAGACCCAGTACTTC.

The CDR3 protein is CASSEGSPTGELFF. The CDR3 coding sequence is TGTGCCAGCAGTGAAGGCAGTCCTACCGGGGAGCTGTTTTTT. This chain uses TRBV2 with TRBJ2-2; no reliable D call. Germline V lookup: CDR1 SNHLY, CDR2 FYNNEI. Trimming stripped 1 base from V and 5 bases from J, with 8 bases between. This CDR3 region has 14 residues.

This chain uses TRBV7-8 with TRBJ2-6; maybe TRBD2 (5 bases). Germline assignment: CDR1 SGHVS and CDR2 FQNEAQ. Trimming pared 7 bases from V and 2 bases from J, leaving 12 bases between. The CDR3 extends over 15 amino acids. CDR3 nucleotides: TGTGCCAGCAACACACTAGAGGCTGGGGCCAACGTCCTGACTTTC. It is translated as CASNTLEAGANVLTF.

In this sample, this clone turned up once. This chain joins TRBV5-3 and TRBJ1-1; D is uncertain. TRBV5-3 is treated as an ORF (open reading frame) with a function not yet certain. Trimming shortened V by 5 bases and J by 0 bases, and 8 bases separated the two germline ends. The length of the CDR3 is 13 residues. The CDR3 DNA follows: TGTGCCAGAAGAAACGGAGTGAACACTGAAGCTTTCTTT. Its translation is CARRNGVNTEAFF.

The table lists this clone with a count of one. The rearrangement uses TRBV27 and TRBJ2-3, with 11 bases identical to TRBD2. Germline CDR1 and CDR2: MNHEY and SMNVEV (reference sequence). V shed 8 bases, J shed 2 bases, and the junction held 9 bases outside the gene matches. This CDR3 comprises 16 residues. The CDR3 sequence is CASGTSGGIYTDTQYF. CDR3 DNA sequence: TGTGCCAGCGGAACTAGCGGGGGTATTTACACAGATACGCAGTATTTT.

This clone was observed a few times. The V gene is TRBV2, the J gene TRBJ2-5; 12 nucleotides agree with TRBD2. This CDR3 contains 14 residues. Per germline, CDR1 SNHLY and CDR2 FYNNEI. As DNA, the CDR3 is TGTGCGTCAGGACTAGCGGGAAACCGGGAGACCCAGTACTTC. Amino acids: CASGLAGNRETQYF.

V is TRBV29-1 and J is TRBJ2-1, with a weak D call TRBD1 (6 bases). V was clipped by 8 bases and J by 6 bases, with 17 bases between them. Germline V gene lookup returns CDR1 SQVTM and CDR2 ANQGSEA. The CDR3 is made up of 13 amino acids. CDR3 residues: CSPRSDSPNEQFF. CDR3 sequence (DNA): TGCAGCCCCCGGTCGGACAGCCCCAATGAGCAGTTCTTC.